The 27 T cell receptor beta chains below were found in one sample sequenced in a study of blood T cell repertoires in COVID-19 (dated by TCRdb to 2018 to 2020). The library was prepared using the immunoSEQ multiplex PCR assay. TCRdb took this table from immuneACCESS and kept in-frame rearrangements with V and J called. Such tables lack part of the clones; where checked against another copy, unresolved V genes explain under half of the gap, and the rest is unexplained. The sample profile shows roughly 30,000 clones; 88% of them were found once. The ten largest clonotypes hold around 5% of the sample. The sample was peripheral blood. The receptors shown here come from a human donor in a cohort sampled during active COVID-19.

This chain joins TRBV7-2 and TRBJ2-1, with TRBD1 identical over 11 bases. J gave up 8 bases and V 5 bases, and 5 bases lay outside the gene matches. In germline, CDR1 is SGHTA, CDR2 FQGNSA. This CDR3 has 14 amino acids. The CDR3 protein is CASSGQGAGYEQFF. In nucleotides, the CDR3 is TGTGCCAGCAGCGGACAGGGGGCTGGCTATGAGCAGTTCTTC.

CDR3 region: CASSSGGSGTGDSPLHF. In DNA form, the CDR3 reads TGTGCCAGCAGCTCAGGGGGGTCGGGGACAGGGGATTCACCCCTCCACTTT. The chain is built from TRBV7-2 and TRBJ1-6; 10 bases are a match to TRBD1. Losses at the gene ends were 4 bases for V and 8 bases for J; bases not matched to a gene: 11. The CDR3 is made up of 17 amino acids. CDR1 and CDR2 from the germline V gene are SGHTA and FQGNSA.

The chain combines TRBV28 with TRBJ1-5; 9 nucleotides agree with TRBD1. This CDR3 comprises 15 residues. The V segment lost 5 bases and the J segment 4 bases; nucleotides outside the gene matches: 6. From germline, CDR1 is MDHEN and CDR2 SYDVKM. The CDR3 spells CASSPGTGRNQPQHF. The CDR3 DNA reads TGTGCCAGCAGTCCGGGGACAGGGAGGAATCAGCCCCAGCATTTT.

The genes are TRBV9 and TRBJ2-7; TRBD1 matches 8 bases. This CDR3 has 17 amino acids. J lost 0 bases, V lost 0 bases, and 8 bases had no gene match. The germline V gene encodes CDR1 SGDLS and CDR2 YYNGEE. This CDR3 is CASSVAQGQGASYEQYF. CDR3 in DNA: TGTGCCAGCAGCGTAGCACAGGGCCAGGGGGCCTCCTACGAGCAGTACTTC. The full variable domain, in which reference TRBV9 and TRBJ2-7 provide the parts outside the CDR3, is DSGVTQTPKHLITATGQRVTLRCSPRSGDLSVYWYQQSLDQGLQFLIQYYNGEERAKGNILERFSAQQFPDLHSELNLSSLELGDSALYFCASSVAQGQGASYEQYFGPGTRLTVT.

The chain recombines TRBV4-1 with TRBJ2-1; 14 nucleotides match TRBD2. The V gene's germline CDR1 is MGHRA and CDR2 YSYEKL. The CDR3 totals 16 residues. Losses at the gene ends were 3 bases for V and 7 bases for J; bases not matched to a gene: 5. The CDR3 bases are TGCGCCAGCAGCCAGAGGGGACTAGCGGGGGAGAATGAGCAGTTCTTC. Encoded protein: CASSQRGLAGENEQFF.

This rearrangement joins TRBV4-1 to TRBJ2-3; TRBD2 aligns across 10 bases. Germline-derived CDR1 and CDR2 are MGHRA and YSYEKL. This CDR3 spans 20 amino acids. V shed 0 bases and J 0 bases; nucleotides not matched to a gene: 12. The CDR3 DNA is TGCGCCAGCAGCCAAGATCGGGCGATAGCGGGGGGCAGAAGCACAGATACGCAGTATTTT. Protein product: CASSQDRAIAGGRSTDTQYF.

This clone was seen only a few times. The chain has TRBV7-9 and TRBJ1-2; 7 nucleotides agree with TRBD1. Looked up from germline, CDR1 is SEHNR and CDR2 is FQNEAQ (reference sequence). This CDR3 contains 15 residues. V shed 5 bases and J 3 bases; nucleotides not matched to a gene: 9. This CDR3 reads CASSPENRGDYGYTF. CDR3 DNA: TGTGCCAGCAGCCCAGAAAACAGGGGCGACTATGGCTACACCTTC.

The V and J genes are TRBV7-3 and TRBJ2-3; D is perhaps TRBD2 (7 bases). The germline V and J ends were trimmed by 3 bases and 4 bases, with 14 bases remaining between them. Germline CDR1 reads SGHTA; CDR2 reads FQGTGA. The CDR3 runs to 15 residues. CDR3 coding DNA: TGTGCCAGCAGCTTGGGAGGGGGGGCCCCAGATACGCAGTATTTT. Protein product: CASSLGGGAPDTQYF.

The V and J genes are TRBV29-1 and TRBJ1-3, with a weak D call TRBD1 (6 bases). There are 14 residues in the CDR3. The germline gives CDR1 SQVTM, CDR2 ANQGSEA. Trimming took 2 bases from V and 2 from J, leaving 10 bases between them. CDR3 DNA sequence: TGCAGCGTTGAACCGGGACAAGCTGGAAACACCATATATTTT. Translated, it gives CSVEPGQAGNTIYF.

This chain links TRBV5-8 with TRBJ2-2; 9 bases agree with TRBD1. The CDR3 spans 16 residues. Germline V lookup: CDR1 SGHTS, CDR2 YDEGEE. V lost 4 bases to trimming and J lost 4 bases; unmatched junction nucleotides: 8. CDR3 nucleotides: TGTGCCAGCAGCCCCCCGGACAGGGGTGCCACCGGGGAGCTGTTTTTT. Residues: CASSPPDRGATGELFF. The variable domain in full, completed from reference TRBV5-8 and TRBJ2-2, reads EAGVTQSPTHLIKTRGQQATLRCSPISGHTSVYWYQQALGLGLQFLLWYDEGEERNRGNFPPRFSGRQFPNYSSELNVNALELEDSALYLCASSPPDRGATGELFFGEGSRLTVL.

This chain connects TRBV13 to TRBJ2-2; TRBD1 might be the D (5 bases). V was pared by 5 bases and J by 13 bases, with 11 bases between. This CDR3 is 11 amino acids long. CDR1 and CDR2 (germline): PRHDT, FYEKMQ (reference sequence). CDR3 nucleotides: TGTGCCAGCAGCCTTGACCAGGGGCTGTTTTTT. Its protein product is CASSLDQGLFF. Full variable domain (remainder filled in from reference TRBV13 and TRBJ2-2): AAGVIQSPRHLIKEKRETATLKCYPIPRHDTVYWYQQGPGQDPQFLISFYEKMQSDKGSIPDRFSAQQFSDYHSELNMSSLELGDSALYFCASSLDQGLFFGEGSRLTVL.

This sequence joins TRBV2 and TRBJ1-1; no clear D. Trimming left V 1 base short and J 4 bases short, with 10 bases between. Germline V gene sequence: CDR1 SNHLY, CDR2 FYNNEI. This CDR3 spans 14 amino acids. The CDR3 sequence: CASSEGPPGTEAFF. DNA of the CDR3: TGTGCCAGCAGTGAAGGCCCGCCGGGCACTGAAGCTTTCTTT.

The chain carries TRBV9 and TRBJ1-5; the D gene is possibly TRBD1 (6 bases). Trimming took off 0 bases at V and 3 bases at J, with 10 bases between the two ends. Germline assignment: CDR1 SGDLS and CDR2 YYNGEE. The length of the CDR3 is 15 residues. The CDR3 loop reads CASSVADRLNQPQHF. The DNA of the CDR3 is TGTGCCAGCAGCGTAGCTGACAGGCTCAATCAGCCCCAGCATTTT.

The chain employs TRBV6-5 and TRBJ2-2; 7 positions agree with TRBD1. CDR3 length equals 15 residues. Per the germline V gene, CDR1 is MNHEY and CDR2 is SVGAGI. V dropped 2 bases and J dropped 6; count of bases not matched to a gene: 6. The CDR3 loop is CASSYNRGLSGELFF. The CDR3 nucleotides read TGTGCCAGCAGTTACAATAGGGGGCTTTCCGGGGAGCTGTTTTTT.

The rearrangement links TRBV28 to TRBJ1-2, with D possibly TRBD1 on 5 matching bases. V was shortened by 3 bases and J by 4 bases, with 12 bases between the two germline ends. CDR3 length equals 14 residues. CDR1 is MDHEN, CDR2 SYDVKM, per germline. CDR3 protein: CASSFPGGGYGYTF. CDR3 sequence (DNA): TGTGCCAGCAGTTTCCCCGGGGGTGGCTATGGCTACACCTTC.

The CDR3 is CASRGQRGPRVNIQYF. CDR3 in DNA: TGTGCCAGCCGAGGCCAGCGGGGGCCCCGAGTAAACATTCAGTACTTC. The chain recombines TRBV11-2 with TRBJ2-4, with TRBD2 matching 8 bases. Looked up from germline, CDR1 is SGHAT and CDR2 is FQNNGV. V lost 8 bases and J lost 6; bases outside the gene matches: 15. This CDR3 is 16 amino acids long.

V is TRBV6-6 and J is TRBJ2-3; tentatively, D is TRBD2 (5 bases). Germline V gives CDR1 MNHNY, CDR2 SVGAGI (reference sequence). V lost 5 bases and J 4 bases, leaving 28 bases between the germline ends. The CDR3 runs 19 residues. Here the CDR3 reads CASSPPVEGADIGADTQYF. CDR3 DNA sequence: TGTGCCAGCAGTCCCCCGGTTGAGGGCGCAGATATAGGCGCAGATACGCAGTATTTT.

The V and J genes are TRBV15 and TRBJ2-7, with D possibly matching TRBD1 (6 bases). Per germline, CDR1 LNHNV and CDR2 YYDKDF (reference sequence). This CDR3 has 12 residues. The germline V and J ends were trimmed by 4 bases and 6 bases, with 10 bases remaining between them. CDR3 nucleotides: TGTGCCACCAGCAATACAGGGAGCGAGCAGTACTTC. Amino acids: CATSNTGSEQYF.

This rearrangement joins TRBV7-2 to TRBJ2-7; D gene uncertain. The V end was cut by 3 bases, the J end by 3 bases, with 12 bases between. Germline V gene sequence: CDR1 SGHTA, CDR2 FQGNSA. There are 14 residues in the CDR3. The CDR3 here is CASSLVGLSYEQYF. The CDR3, as DNA: TGTGCCAGCAGCTTGGTCGGTCTAAGCTACGAGCAGTACTTC.

V gene TRBV7-6 combines with J gene TRBJ2-5; 12 bases match TRBD2. V lost 7 bases to trimming and J lost 7 bases; unmatched junction nucleotides: 4. The CDR3 runs to 13 residues. Looked up from germline, CDR1 is SGHVS and CDR2 is FNYEAQ. Written as DNA, the CDR3 is TGTGCCAGCACCATGACTAGCGGGGGGACCCAGTACTTC. It yields the protein CASTMTSGGTQYF.

The rearrangement links TRBV19 to TRBJ2-5, with TRBD1 as a possible D gene (6 bases). The CDR3 spans 14 residues. Trimming shortened V by 6 bases and J by 3 bases, and 14 bases separated the two germline ends. Germline V CDR1 and CDR2: LNHDA, SQIVND (reference sequence). CDR3 residues: CASSRGYREETQYF. CDR3 nucleotides: TGTGCCAGTAGCAGAGGGTACAGGGAAGAGACCCAGTACTTC.

J is TRBJ2-5 and V is TRBV19; D is uncertain. The V end lost 4 bases, the J end lost 2 bases, and 8 bases lay between the germline ends. The CDR3 totals 13 residues. CDR1 and CDR2 (germline): LNHDA, SQIVND (reference sequence). CDR3 sequence: CASSRGRQETQYF. CDR3 DNA: TGTGCCAGTAGTAGAGGAAGGCAAGAGACCCAGTACTTC.

The V call is TRBV24-1, the J call TRBJ1-6; TRBD1 is a possible D gene (5 bases). In germline, CDR1 is KGHDR, CDR2 SFDVKD. The CDR3 consists of 14 residues. Trimming left V 5 bases short and J 5 bases short, with 9 bases between. The CDR3 DNA follows: TGTGCCACCAGTGCAGGCAGGGATAATTCACCCCTCCACTTT. Translated, it gives CATSAGRDNSPLHF.

The rearrangement joins TRBV2 to TRBJ2-3, with 10 bases lining up with TRBD2. V trimming: 5 bases; J trimming: 0 bases; junction bases outside the gene matches: 2. CDR3 length: 15 residues. Germline assignment: CDR1 SNHLY and CDR2 FYNNEI. The CDR3, as DNA: TGTGCCAGCAGTAAGCGGGGGGGTAGCACAGATACGCAGTATTTT. Residues: CASSKRGGSTDTQYF.

This sequence joins TRBV10-3 and TRBJ2-5, with a weak D call TRBD2 (6 bases). V lost 0 bases, J lost 14 bases, and 13 bases lay in between. Germline lookup yields CDR1 ENHRY and CDR2 SYGVKD. CDR3 length: 12 residues. The CDR3 DNA follows: TGTGCCATCAGTGAGTCGACGGGGGTCGAATACTTC. Translating gives CAISESTGVEYF.

This chain links TRBV30 with TRBJ2-1, with D possibly TRBD2 on 5 matching bases. Trimming removed 3 bases from V and 6 bases from J, with 18 bases in between. Germline values: CDR1 GTSNPN, CDR2 SVGIG (reference sequence). The CDR3 length is 15 residues. CDR3 in DNA: TGTGCCTGGAGGAGTCCCCGGGGTGGGCCCAATGAGCAGTTCTTC. Translated: CAWRSPRGGPNEQFF.

CDR3 sequence (DNA): TGTGCCAGCAGCGTTCTTTGGAGCGGGGGCACCGATCGCACAGATACGCAGTATTTT. Translating gives CASSVLWSGGTDRTDTQYF. This chain joins TRBV9 and TRBJ2-3; 8 nucleotides agree with TRBD2. Germline CDR1 is SGDLS and CDR2 is YYNGEE. Trimming at V came to 2 bases and at J to 1 base, leaving 15 bases not matched to a gene. CDR3 length equals 19 residues.